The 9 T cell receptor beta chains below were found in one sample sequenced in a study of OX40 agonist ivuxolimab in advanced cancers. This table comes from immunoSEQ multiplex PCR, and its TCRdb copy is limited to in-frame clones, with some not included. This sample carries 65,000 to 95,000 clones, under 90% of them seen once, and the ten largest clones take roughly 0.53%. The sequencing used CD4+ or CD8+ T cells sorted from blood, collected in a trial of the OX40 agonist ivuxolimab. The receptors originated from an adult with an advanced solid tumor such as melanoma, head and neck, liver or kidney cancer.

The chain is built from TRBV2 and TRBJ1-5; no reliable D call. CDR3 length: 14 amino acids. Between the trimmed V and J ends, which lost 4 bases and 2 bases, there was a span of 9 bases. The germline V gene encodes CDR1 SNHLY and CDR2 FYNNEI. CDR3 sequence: CASSADYGNQPQHF. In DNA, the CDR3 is TGTGCCAGCAGTGCCGATTATGGCAATCAGCCCCAGCATTTT.

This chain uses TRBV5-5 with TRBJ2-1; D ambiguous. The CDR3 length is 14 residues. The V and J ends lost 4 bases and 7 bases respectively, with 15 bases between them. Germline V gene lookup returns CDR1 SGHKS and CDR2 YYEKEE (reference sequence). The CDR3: CASSPDAATNEQFF. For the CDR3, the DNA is TGTGCCAGCAGCCCGGACGCGGCCACGAATGAGCAGTTCTTC.

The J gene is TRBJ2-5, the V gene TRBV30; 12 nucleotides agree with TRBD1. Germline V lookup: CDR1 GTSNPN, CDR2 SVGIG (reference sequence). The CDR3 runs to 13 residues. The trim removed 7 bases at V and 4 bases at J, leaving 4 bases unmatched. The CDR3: CAYRDRGRETQYF. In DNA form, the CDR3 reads TGTGCCTACCGGGACAGGGGGCGAGAGACCCAGTACTTC.

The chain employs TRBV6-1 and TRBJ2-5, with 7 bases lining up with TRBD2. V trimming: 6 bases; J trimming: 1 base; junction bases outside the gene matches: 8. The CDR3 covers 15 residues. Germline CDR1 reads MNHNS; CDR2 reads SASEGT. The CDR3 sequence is CASSSSASGQETQYF. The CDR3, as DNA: TGTGCCAGCAGCTCTTCGGCTAGCGGCCAAGAGACCCAGTACTTC.

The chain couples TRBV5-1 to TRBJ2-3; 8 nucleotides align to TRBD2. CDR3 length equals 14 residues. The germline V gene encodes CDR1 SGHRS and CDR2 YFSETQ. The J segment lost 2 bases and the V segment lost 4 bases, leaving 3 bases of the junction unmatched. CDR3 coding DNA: TGCGCCAGCAGCCGGGAGGGAGACACAGATACGCAGTATTTT. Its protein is CASSREGDTDTQYF.

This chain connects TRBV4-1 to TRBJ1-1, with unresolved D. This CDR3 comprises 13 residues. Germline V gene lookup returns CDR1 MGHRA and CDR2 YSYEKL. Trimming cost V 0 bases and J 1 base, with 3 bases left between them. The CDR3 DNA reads TGCGCCAGCAGCCAAGACGGGAACACTGAAGCTTTCTTT. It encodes CASSQDGNTEAFF.

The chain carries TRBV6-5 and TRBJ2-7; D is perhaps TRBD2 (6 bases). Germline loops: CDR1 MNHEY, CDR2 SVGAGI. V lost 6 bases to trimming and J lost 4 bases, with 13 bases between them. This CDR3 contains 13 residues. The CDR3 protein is CASRSGQSYEQYF. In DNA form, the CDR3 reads TGTGCCAGCAGGAGCGGGCAGTCGTACGAGCAGTACTTC.

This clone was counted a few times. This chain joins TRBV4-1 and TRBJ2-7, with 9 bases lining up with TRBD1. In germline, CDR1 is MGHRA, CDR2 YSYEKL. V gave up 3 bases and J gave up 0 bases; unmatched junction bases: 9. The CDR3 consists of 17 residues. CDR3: CASSHEPGQGISYEQYF. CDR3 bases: TGCGCCAGCAGCCACGAACCGGGACAGGGCATCTCCTACGAGCAGTACTTC.

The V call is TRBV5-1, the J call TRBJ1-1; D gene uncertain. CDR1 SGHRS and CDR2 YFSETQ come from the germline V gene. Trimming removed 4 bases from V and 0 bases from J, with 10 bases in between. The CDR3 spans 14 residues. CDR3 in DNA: TGCGCCAGCAGCCAGCGTTGGGTGAACACTGAAGCTTTCTTT. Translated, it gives CASSQRWVNTEAFF.